This T cell receptor (beta chain) is drawn from a study of molecular identifiers for immune sequencing clone quantification. The study, taken as a whole, reports: Clones above 20 RNA copies contained over 97% of effector molecules and under 1% of naive molecules.

TCRdb re-called the PCR reads through MiXCR, storing one row per CDR3 protein. The data show about 100,000 distinct CDR3 sequences, with roughly a third seen just once and around 4% held by the top ten. Naive CD8 T cell sorting was performed on the CD8+CD4-CCR7+CD45RA+ phenotype. This clonotype has a count of ten or more. Its antigen is unknown. J was trimmed by 6 bases and V by 4 bases; bases with no gene match: 8. Looked up from germline, CDR1 is MDHEN and CDR2 is SYDVKM. The CDR3 covers 16 residues. Sequencing was done on a sample of naive CD8+ T cells from blood, with Jurkat cell RNA spiked in. Subset described: FACS-sorted CD8+CD4-CCR7+CD45RA+ naive T cells. The sequence was collected from a human donor in good health. Some libraries in this study had Jurkat cell RNA spiked in. The chain employs TRBV28 and TRBJ2-2; 10 bases line up with TRBD1. Written as DNA, the CDR3 is TGTGCCAGCAGTTCTGCGGGACAGGGGATACCCGGGGAGCTGTTTTTT. Translating it yields CASSSAGQGIPGELFF.